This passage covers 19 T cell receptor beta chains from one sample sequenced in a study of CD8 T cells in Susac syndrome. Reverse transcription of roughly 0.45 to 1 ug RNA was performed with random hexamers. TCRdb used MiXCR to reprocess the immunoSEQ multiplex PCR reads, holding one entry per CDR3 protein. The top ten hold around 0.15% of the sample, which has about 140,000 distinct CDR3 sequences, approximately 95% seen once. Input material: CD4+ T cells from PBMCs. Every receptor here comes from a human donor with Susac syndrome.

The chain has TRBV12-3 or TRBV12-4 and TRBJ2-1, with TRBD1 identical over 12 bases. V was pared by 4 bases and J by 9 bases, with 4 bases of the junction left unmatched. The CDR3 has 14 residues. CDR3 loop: CASSWGQGASEQFF. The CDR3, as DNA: TGTGCCAGCAGTTGGGGACAGGGGGCGAGTGAGCAGTTCTTC.

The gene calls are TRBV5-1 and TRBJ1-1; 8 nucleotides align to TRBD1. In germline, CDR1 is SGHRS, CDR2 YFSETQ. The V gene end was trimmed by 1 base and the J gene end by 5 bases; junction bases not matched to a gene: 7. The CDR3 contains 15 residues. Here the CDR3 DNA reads TGCGCCAGCAGCTTGAACCCGACAGGGGTTACTGAAGCTTTCTTT. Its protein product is CASSLNPTGVTEAFF.

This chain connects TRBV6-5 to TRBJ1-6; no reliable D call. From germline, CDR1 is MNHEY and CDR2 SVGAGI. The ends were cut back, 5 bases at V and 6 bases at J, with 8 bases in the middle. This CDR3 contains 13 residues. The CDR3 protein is CASSPGVNSPLHF. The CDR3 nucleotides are TGTGCCAGCAGTCCTGGGGTTAATTCACCCCTCCACTTT.

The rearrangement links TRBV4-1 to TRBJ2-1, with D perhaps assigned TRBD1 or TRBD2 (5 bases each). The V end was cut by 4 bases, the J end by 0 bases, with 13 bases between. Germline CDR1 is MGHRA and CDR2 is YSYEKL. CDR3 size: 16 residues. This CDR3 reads CASSLGTPSSYNEQFF. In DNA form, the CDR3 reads TGCGCCAGCAGCCTCGGGACCCCCAGCTCCTACAATGAGCAGTTCTTC.

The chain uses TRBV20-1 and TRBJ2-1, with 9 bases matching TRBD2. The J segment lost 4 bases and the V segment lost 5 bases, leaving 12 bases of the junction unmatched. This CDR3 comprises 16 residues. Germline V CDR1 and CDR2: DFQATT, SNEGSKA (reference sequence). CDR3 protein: CSAPMGGRARYNEQFF. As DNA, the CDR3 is TGCAGTGCTCCGATGGGCGGGAGGGCCCGGTACAATGAGCAGTTCTTC.

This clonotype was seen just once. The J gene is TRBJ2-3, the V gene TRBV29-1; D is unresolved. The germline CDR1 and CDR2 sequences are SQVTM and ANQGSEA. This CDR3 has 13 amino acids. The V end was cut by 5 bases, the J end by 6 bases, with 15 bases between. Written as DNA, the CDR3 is TGCAGCGTTACAGACGGGCTAGGGGATACGCAGTATTTT. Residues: CSVTDGLGDTQYF.

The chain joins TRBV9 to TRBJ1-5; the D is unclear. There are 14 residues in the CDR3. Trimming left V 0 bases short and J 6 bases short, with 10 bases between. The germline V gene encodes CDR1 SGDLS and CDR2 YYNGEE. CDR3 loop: CASSVGGYGQPQHF. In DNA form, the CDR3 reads TGTGCCAGCAGCGTAGGAGGGTATGGTCAGCCCCAGCATTTT.

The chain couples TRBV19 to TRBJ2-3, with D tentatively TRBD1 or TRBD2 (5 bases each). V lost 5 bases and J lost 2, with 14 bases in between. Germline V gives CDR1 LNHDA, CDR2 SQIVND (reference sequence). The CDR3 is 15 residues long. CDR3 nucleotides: TGTGCCAGTAGTTCGGTGGGGACGGTCACAGATACGCAGTATTTT. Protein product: CASSSVGTVTDTQYF.

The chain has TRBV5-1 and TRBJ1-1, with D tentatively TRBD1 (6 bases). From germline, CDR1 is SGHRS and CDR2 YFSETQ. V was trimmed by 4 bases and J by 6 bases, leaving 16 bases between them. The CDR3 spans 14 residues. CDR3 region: CASSLRDTPAEAFF. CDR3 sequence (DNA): TGCGCCAGCAGCCTGAGGGACACCCCGGCTGAAGCTTTCTTT.

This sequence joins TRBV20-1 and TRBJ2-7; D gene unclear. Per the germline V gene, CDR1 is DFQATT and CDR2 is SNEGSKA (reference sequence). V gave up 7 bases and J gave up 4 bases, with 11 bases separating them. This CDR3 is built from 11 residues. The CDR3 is CSGGVAYEQYF. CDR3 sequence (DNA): TGCAGTGGTGGGGTGGCGTACGAGCAGTACTTC.

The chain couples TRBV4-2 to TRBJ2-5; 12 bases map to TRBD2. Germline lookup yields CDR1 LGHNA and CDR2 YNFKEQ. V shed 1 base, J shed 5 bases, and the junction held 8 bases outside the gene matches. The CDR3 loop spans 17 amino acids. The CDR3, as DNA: TGTGCCAGCAGCCAAGCAGATCTAGCGGGGGGGTACGAGACCCAGTACTTC. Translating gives CASSQADLAGGYETQYF.

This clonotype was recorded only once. The CDR3 sequence: CATSLGATTDTQYF. The CDR3 DNA reads as TGTGCCACCAGTCTGGGGGCGACCACAGATACGCAGTATTTT. The chain carries TRBV15 and TRBJ2-3, with D perhaps matching TRBD1 (6 bases). The CDR3 covers 14 residues. Germline CDR1 LNHNV, CDR2 YYDKDF (reference sequence). Trimming pared 6 bases from V and 2 bases from J, leaving 12 bases between.

Here the CDR3 reads CASSRGETYGYTF. For the CDR3, the DNA is TGTGCCAGCAGCCGGGGAGAGACCTATGGCTACACCTTC. V usage is TRBV5-5 and J usage is TRBJ1-2; D not certain. CDR3 length: 13 amino acids. Germline values: CDR1 SGHKS, CDR2 YYEKEE (reference sequence). V gave up 4 bases and J gave up 4 bases, with 11 bases separating them.

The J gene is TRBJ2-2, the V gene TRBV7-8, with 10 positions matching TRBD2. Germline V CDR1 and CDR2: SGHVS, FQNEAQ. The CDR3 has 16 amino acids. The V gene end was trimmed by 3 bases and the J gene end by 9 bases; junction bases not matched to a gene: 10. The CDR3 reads CASSLGSSGGIRELFF. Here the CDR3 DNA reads TGTGCCAGCAGCTTGGGGAGTAGCGGGGGGATTAGGGAGCTGTTTTTT.

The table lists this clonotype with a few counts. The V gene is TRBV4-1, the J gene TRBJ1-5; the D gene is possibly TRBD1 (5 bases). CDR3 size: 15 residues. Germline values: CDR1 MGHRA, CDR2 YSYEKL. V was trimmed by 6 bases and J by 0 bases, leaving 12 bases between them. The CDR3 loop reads CASRSTENSNQPQHF. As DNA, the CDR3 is TGCGCCAGCAGGTCGACAGAGAATAGCAATCAGCCCCAGCATTTT.

The CDR3 region is CASSMGGPYEQYF. DNA for the CDR3: TGTGCCAGTAGTATGGGGGGACCCTACGAGCAGTACTTC. The chain carries TRBV19 and TRBJ2-7; tentative D call: TRBD2 (6 bases). The germline CDR1 and CDR2 sequences are LNHDA and SQIVND (reference sequence). V was clipped by 3 bases and J by 2 bases, with 8 bases between them. This CDR3 contains 13 residues.

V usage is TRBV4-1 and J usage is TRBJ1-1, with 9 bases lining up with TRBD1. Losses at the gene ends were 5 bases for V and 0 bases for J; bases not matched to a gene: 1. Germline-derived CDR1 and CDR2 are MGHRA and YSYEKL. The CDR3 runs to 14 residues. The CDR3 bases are TGCGCCAGCAGCTGGACAGGGGTGAACACTGAAGCTTTCTTT. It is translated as CASSWTGVNTEAFF.

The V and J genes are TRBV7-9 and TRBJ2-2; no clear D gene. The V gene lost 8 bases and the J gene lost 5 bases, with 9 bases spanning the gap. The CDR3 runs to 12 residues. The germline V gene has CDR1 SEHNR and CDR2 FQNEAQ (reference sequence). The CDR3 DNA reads TGTGCCAGCCACCGAAATACCGGGGAGCTGTTTTTT. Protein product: CASHRNTGELFF. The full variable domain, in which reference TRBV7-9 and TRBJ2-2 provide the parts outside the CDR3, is DTGVSQNPRHKITKRGQNVTFRCDPISEHNRLYWYRQTLGQGPEFLTYFQNEAQLEKSRLLSDRFSAERPKGSFSTLEIQRTEQGDSAMYLCASHRNTGELFFGEGSRLTVL.

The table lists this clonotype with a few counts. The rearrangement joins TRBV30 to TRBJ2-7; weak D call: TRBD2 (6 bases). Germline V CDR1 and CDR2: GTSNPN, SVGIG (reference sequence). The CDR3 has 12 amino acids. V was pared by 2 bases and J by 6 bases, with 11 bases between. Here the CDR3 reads CAWSPGLREQYF. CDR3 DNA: TGTGCCTGGAGTCCGGGACTTCGCGAGCAGTACTTC.